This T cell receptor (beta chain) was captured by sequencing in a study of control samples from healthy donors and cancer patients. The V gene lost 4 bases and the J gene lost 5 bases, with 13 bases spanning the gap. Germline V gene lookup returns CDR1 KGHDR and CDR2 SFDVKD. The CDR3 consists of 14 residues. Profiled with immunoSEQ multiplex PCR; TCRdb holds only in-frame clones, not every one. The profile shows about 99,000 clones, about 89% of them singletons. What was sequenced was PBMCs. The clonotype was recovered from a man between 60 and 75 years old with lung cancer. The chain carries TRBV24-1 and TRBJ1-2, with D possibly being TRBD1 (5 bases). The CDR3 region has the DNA TGTGCCACCAGTGACCCGACAGCCCCTTATGGCTACACCTTC. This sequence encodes CATSDPTAPYGYTF.